These 9 T cell receptor beta chains share one sample of origin, sequenced in a study of blood T cell repertoires in COVID-19. Sequenced by immunoSEQ multiplex PCR; TCRdb stores in-frame clones only, minus some. This table holds about 250,000 clones, about nine tenths found once. The sample consisted of peripheral blood. These receptors were obtained from a man aged 30 to 45 with COVID-19, enrolled during active disease.

The chain couples TRBV18 to TRBJ1-5, with 8 bases aligning to TRBD1. The CDR3 covers 17 residues. Germline trimming cut 0 bases from V and 2 bases from J; bases unmatched to any gene: 6. Germline CDR1 and CDR2: KGHSH and LQKENI. CDR3 region: CASSPPTGVRGNQPQHF. The DNA for the CDR3 is TGTGCCAGCTCACCACCGACAGGGGTACGGGGCAATCAGCCCCAGCATTTT.

J is TRBJ2-2 and V is TRBV3-1 (or the pseudogene TRBV3-2); D not certain. This CDR3 region has 16 residues. Germline V gene sequence: CDR1 LGHDT, CDR2 YNNKEL (reference sequence). V was clipped by 2 bases and J by 0 bases, with 10 bases between them. Here the CDR3 reads CASSQNPAANTGELFF. CDR3 in DNA: TGTGCCAGCAGCCAAAACCCTGCGGCGAACACCGGGGAGCTGTTTTTT.

This chain links TRBV6-1 with TRBJ1-6; the D gene is possibly TRBD1 (5 bases). V shed 3 bases and J shed 3 bases, with 18 bases lying between them. Germline values: CDR1 MNHNS, CDR2 SASEGT. This CDR3 contains 18 residues. CDR3 DNA sequence: TGTGCCAGCAGTGATTCTTACGCAGGGAATGTCTATAATTCACCCCTCCACTTT. The encoded protein is CASSDSYAGNVYNSPLHF.

V is TRBV19 and J is TRBJ1-1; D call uncertain. The CDR3 totals 13 residues. Per germline, CDR1 LNHDA and CDR2 SQIVND (reference sequence). Trimming removed 4 bases from V and 11 bases from J, with 17 bases in between. CDR3 DNA sequence: TGTGCCAGTAGTAACGAACCGGCCACGCGGGCTTTCTTT. This codes for CASSNEPATRAFF.

The rearrangement joins TRBV19 to TRBJ1-1, with D perhaps matching TRBD1 (5 bases). The V gene's germline CDR1 is LNHDA and CDR2 SQIVND (reference sequence). CDR3 length: 14 residues. Trimming stripped 0 bases from V and 6 bases from J, with 11 bases between. Here the CDR3 reads CASSIDLQGPEAFF. CDR3 coding DNA: TGTGCCAGTAGTATAGATCTCCAGGGTCCTGAAGCTTTCTTT. Filled out from reference TRBV19 and TRBJ1-1, the complete variable domain reads DGGITQSPKYLFRKEGQNVTLSCEQNLNHDAMYWYRQDPGQGLRLIYYSQIVNDFQKGDIAEGYSVSREKKESFPLTVTSAQKNPTAFYLCASSIDLQGPEAFFGQGTRLTVV.

The V gene is TRBV5-4, the J gene TRBJ1-2; D may be TRBD1 (6 bases). Germline V lookup: CDR1 SGHNT, CDR2 YYREEE (reference sequence). The CDR3 spans 16 residues. The V gene lost 4 bases and the J gene lost 0 bases, with 16 bases spanning the gap. The CDR3 sequence is CASSTQQGWANYGYTF. The CDR3 nucleotides are TGTGCCAGCAGCACCCAACAGGGATGGGCTAACTATGGCTACACCTTC. The full variable domain, with the rest looked up from reference TRBV5-4 and TRBJ1-2, is ETGVTQSPTHLIKTRGQQVTLRCSSQSGHNTVSWYQQALGQGPQFIFQYYREEENGRGNFPPRFSGLQFPNYSSELNVNALELDDSALYLCASSTQQGWANYGYTFGSGTRLTVV.

A note on this clone: Germline and junction disagree at one end, which may indicate a read error. V and J are TRBV7-9 and TRBJ1-1, with a weak D call TRBD1 (6 bases). This CDR3 contains 16 residues. Per germline, CDR1 SEHNR and CDR2 FQNEAQ (reference sequence). CDR3 DNA: TGTGCCAGCAGCTTTCCACTGGGGGGGCAGAACTCTGAAGCTTTCTTT. Translation: CASSFPLGGQNSEAFF. Based on the CDR3 plus reference TRBV7-9 and TRBJ1-1, the full variable domain is DTGVSQNPRHKITKRGQNVTFRCDPISEHNRLYWYRQTLGQGPEFLTYFQNEAQLEKSRLLSDRFSAERPKGSFSTLEIQRTEQGDSAMYLCASSFPLGGQNSEAFFGQGTRLTVV.

This chain uses TRBV5-1 with TRBJ2-1, with 8 bases identical to TRBD2. This CDR3 is 17 amino acids long. From germline, CDR1 is SGHRS and CDR2 YFSETQ. After removal of 0 bases from V and 5 bases from J, the junction contained 10 bases not matched to a gene. Written as DNA, the CDR3 is TGCGCCAGCAGCTTGGCGTTGGGTAGCGGGGTAAACAATGAGCAGTTCTTC. It specifies CASSLALGSGVNNEQFF.

J is TRBJ2-6 and V is TRBV11-2, with TRBD1 as a possible D gene (5 bases). The CDR3 is made up of 14 amino acids. V lost 5 bases to trimming and J lost 9 bases, with 14 bases between them. CDR1 and CDR2 (germline): SGHAT, FQNNGV. CDR3 region: CASSPQDLLNVLTF. CDR3 coding DNA: TGTGCCAGCAGCCCACAGGATCTCCTCAACGTCCTGACTTTC.